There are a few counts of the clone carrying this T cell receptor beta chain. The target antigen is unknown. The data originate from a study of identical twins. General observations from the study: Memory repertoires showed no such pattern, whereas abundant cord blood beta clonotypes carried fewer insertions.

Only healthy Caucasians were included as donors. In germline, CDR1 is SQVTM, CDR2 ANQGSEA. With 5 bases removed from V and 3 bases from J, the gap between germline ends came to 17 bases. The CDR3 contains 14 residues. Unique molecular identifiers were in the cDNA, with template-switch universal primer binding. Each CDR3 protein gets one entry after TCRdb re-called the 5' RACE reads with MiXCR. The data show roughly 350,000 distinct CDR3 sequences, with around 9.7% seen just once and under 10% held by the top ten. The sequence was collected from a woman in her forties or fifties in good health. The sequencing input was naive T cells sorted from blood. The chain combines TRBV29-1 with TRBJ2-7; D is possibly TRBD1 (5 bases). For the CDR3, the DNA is TGCAGCGTTACCGGTGACAGCTCCTTCTACGAGCAGTACTTC. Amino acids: CSVTGDSSFYEQYF.